The rows below give T cell receptor beta chains drawn from one sample of a study of blood T cell repertoires in COVID-19. Assay used: immunoSEQ multiplex PCR; TCRdb lists only in-frame clones, some missing. The data contain 200,000 or so clones, roughly three quarters of them singletons. Sequencing used peripheral blood. These receptors all come from a man between 60 and 70 years old with active or convalescent COVID-19. CDR3s leave out the opening cysteine and the closing phenylalanine or tryptophan.

V: TRBV4-3
CDR3: ASSPGRGTPIQY

V: TRBV7-8
CDR3: ASSLVRGHMNTEAF

V: TRBV5-6
CDR3: ASSLGDRAGNTIY

V: TRBV25-1
CDR3: ASSPGQGGVTGELF

V: TRBV21-1
CDR3: ASSNENNRQGAGTYEQY

V: TRBV5-1
CDR3: ASLRAGGETQY

V: TRBV6-6
CDR3: ASSQGESEKLF

V: TRBV5-1
CDR3: ASSLVGTSEQY

V: TRBV2
CDR3: ARRTGVTDTQY

V: TRBV9
CDR3: ASSVSPGQLYEQY

V: TRBV10-3
CDR3: AIRQGYEQY

V: TRBV9
CDR3: ASSPFGTFTDTQY

V: TRBV30
CDR3: AWSDWGDEQF

V: TRBV6-8
CDR3: ASHLGGTYEQY

V: TRBV4-3
CDR3: ASTTVGTGTPGNQPQH

V: TRBV7-2
CDR3: ASSLRAGGPTDTQY

V: TRBV19
CDR3: ASSGREDPFEQY

V: TRBV5-5
CDR3: ASSLEQGEY

V: TRBV10-2
CDR3: ANKSGSVTYEQY

V: TRBV5-1
CDR3: ASSLGRGGRTEAF